The clone carrying this T cell receptor beta chain has a handful of counts. The TCR beta library used iRepertoire HTBI primers with Arm-PCR amplification of CDR3. TCRdb reanalysed the multiplex PCR reads using MiXCR and keeps one entry per CDR3 protein. Among hundreds of thousands of distinct CDR3 sequences listed, 16% were seen once. The entry originates in a study of regulatory T cells in long-lasting Graves disease. CDR1 and CDR2 (germline): SGHNT, YYREEE (reference sequence). Trimming took 5 bases from V and 8 from J; bases not matched to a gene: 24. The CDR3 runs 19 residues. Specified time point: newly diagnosed GD, antithyroid drugs for less than 3 months. PBMCs provided the RNA from which the TCR library was made. This sample also appeared in a second study, on T cells in Graves' hyperthyroidism and ophthalmopathy. As that study records: Thyroid ultrasound and orbital computed tomography, with clinical symptoms and serum thyroxine and TRAb, informed diagnoses.

Specimen: peripheral blood mononuclear cells (PBMCs), collected at new diagnosis, from a patient treated with antithyroid drugs. This TCR was sampled from a woman in her twenties or thirties with Graves disease. The V call is TRBV5-4, the J call TRBJ2-1; TRBD2 matches 8 bases. CDR3 residues: CASRSPHSGPSGYQDEQFF. CDR3 coding DNA: TGTGCCAGCAGGTCCCCTCACTCCGGTCCTAGCGGGTATCAGGATGAGCAGTTCTTC.